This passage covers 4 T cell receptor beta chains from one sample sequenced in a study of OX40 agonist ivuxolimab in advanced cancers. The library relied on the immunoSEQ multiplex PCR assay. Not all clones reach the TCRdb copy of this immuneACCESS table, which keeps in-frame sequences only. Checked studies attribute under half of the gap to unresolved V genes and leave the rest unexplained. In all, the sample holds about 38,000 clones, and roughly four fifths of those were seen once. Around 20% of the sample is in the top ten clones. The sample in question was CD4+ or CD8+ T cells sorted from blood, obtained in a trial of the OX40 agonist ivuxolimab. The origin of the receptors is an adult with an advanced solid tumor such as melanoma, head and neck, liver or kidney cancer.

The CDR3 bases are TGTGCCAGTAAAGGGCGGGGGAAAGAGACCCAGTACTTC. Residues: CASKGRGKETQYF. V gene TRBV19 combines with J gene TRBJ2-5; 7 bases are a match to TRBD2. With V trimmed by 7 bases and J by 3 bases, 5 bases remained unmatched. CDR3 length: 13 amino acids. Germline V gives CDR1 LNHDA, CDR2 SQIVND (reference sequence).

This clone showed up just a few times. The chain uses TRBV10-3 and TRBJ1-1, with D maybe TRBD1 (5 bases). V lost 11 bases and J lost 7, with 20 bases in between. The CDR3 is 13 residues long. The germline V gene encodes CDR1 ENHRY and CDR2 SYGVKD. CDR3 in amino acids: CAVGRERWGEAFF. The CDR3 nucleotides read TGTGCCGTAGGCAGGGAACGGTGGGGTGAAGCTTTCTTT.

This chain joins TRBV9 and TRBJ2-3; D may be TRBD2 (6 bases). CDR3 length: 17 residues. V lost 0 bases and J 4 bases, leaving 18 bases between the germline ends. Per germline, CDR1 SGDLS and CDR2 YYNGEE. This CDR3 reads CASSVVGDSIGADTQYF. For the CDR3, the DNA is TGTGCCAGCAGCGTAGTAGGGGACTCAATTGGGGCAGATACGCAGTATTTT.

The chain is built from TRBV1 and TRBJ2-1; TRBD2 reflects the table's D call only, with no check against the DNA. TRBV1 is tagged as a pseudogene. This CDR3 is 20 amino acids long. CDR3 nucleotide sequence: TGCACCAGCAGCCAAGATTGTCGAAGACTAGCGCTGAGCTCCTACAATGAGCAGTTCTTC. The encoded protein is CTSSQDCRRLALSSYNEQFF.